This is a list of T cell receptor beta chains from one sample in a study of blood T cell repertoires in COVID-19. Libraries were prepared by immunoSEQ multiplex PCR; TCRdb keeps only in-frame clonotypes and omits some of them. The sample carries 140,000 or so clones, approximately 87% recorded once. Sequenced input: PBMCs or T cells enriched from blood (not recorded which). The receptor source for this set is a man between 60 and 75 years old who had recovered from COVID-19. Both conserved end residues are part of each CDR3. The D gene is left open where the match is weak. Some rows mark clone size as missing; the rest say once, few, many or name a class of expanded clone.

V,J,size,D,DNA,CDR3
TRBV18,TRBJ1-3,NA,NA,TGTGCCAGCTCACCGCGGGACTTTGGAAACACCATATATTTT,CASSPRDFGNTIYF
TRBV4-1,TRBJ2-7,NA,NA,TGCGCCAGCAGCCAAGAAGGGGCAGGGATCTCCGAGCAGTACTTC,CASSQEGAGISEQYF
TRBV7-9,TRBJ1-3,NA,NA,TGTGCCAGCACCATTCTTGGAAACACCATATATTTT,CASTILGNTIYF
TRBV30,TRBJ2-7,few,NA,TGTGCCTGGAAGGGGCGGGGCTCCTACGAGCAGTACTTC,CAWKGRGSYEQYF
TRBV20-1,TRBJ1-2,once,NA,TGCAGCCTTAGTAACTATGGCTACACCTTC,CSLSNYGYTF
TRBV6-2/TRBV6-3,TRBJ2-3,NA,NA,TGTGCCAGCAGTTACCTAACAGGTTATTCAGATACGCAGTATTTT,CASSYLTGYSDTQYF
TRBV10-1,TRBJ1-2,NA,NA,TGCGCCAGCAGTGAATTATCGTACGGTGGCTACACCTTC,CASSELSYGGYTF
TRBV11-2,TRBJ2-5,NA,TRBD2,TGTGCCAGCAGCTCACGTAGCGGGAGGGATGGGAGAACCCAGTACTTC,CASSSRSGRDGRTQYF
TRBV19,TRBJ2-3,NA,NA,TGTGCCAGTAGTAGGAGTAGCGGCCCAGATACGCAGTATTTT,CASSRSSGPDTQYF
TRBV10-2,TRBJ2-3,NA,TRBD1,TGCGCCAGCAAGGGACAGGGAACAGATACGCAGTATTTT,CASKGQGTDTQYF
TRBV5-4,TRBJ2-7,NA,NA,TGTGCCAGCAGACCGACACCAGCTGCCTACGAGCAGTACTTC,CASRPTPAAYEQYF
TRBV21-1,TRBJ2-1,NA,NA,TGTGCCAGCATCCAGGGACTAGCGAGGAAGCAGTTCTTC,CASIQGLARKQFF
TRBV9,TRBJ1-1,once,NA,TGTGCCAGCAGCGAGAGGGCTTTCTTT,CASSERAFF
TRBV30,TRBJ1-5,NA,NA,TGTGCCTGGAGTATCGGGACATACGTGAATCAGCCCCAGCATTTT,CAWSIGTYVNQPQHF
TRBV4-1,TRBJ2-5,NA,TRBD2,TGCGCCAGCAGCCAGGGGACCGGGACTAGCGGGAGGGAGACCCAGTACTTC,CASSQGTGTSGRETQYF
TRBV12-5,TRBJ2-7,NA,TRBD2,TGTGCTAGTGGTTTGGTACCGGGACTAGCGGGATCCTACGAGCAGTACTTC,CASGLVPGLAGSYEQYF
TRBV28,TRBJ1-1,NA,NA,TGTGCCAGCCGTAGACCCAGGGGAATGAACACTGAAGCTTTCTTT,CASRRPRGMNTEAFF
TRBV5-4,TRBJ2-3,NA,TRBD2,TGTGCCAGCAGCCGCGGACTAGCGGAAGAGGGTACGCAGTATTTT,CASSRGLAEEGTQYF
TRBV9,TRBJ1-2,few,TRBD1,TGTGCCAGCAGCGCCGGACAGGGCCTTAACTATGGCTACACCTTC,CASSAGQGLNYGYTF
TRBV5-8,TRBJ2-1,NA,NA,TGTGCCAGCAGCTTGGATCAGGGTGGCCACAATGAGCAGTTCTTC,CASSLDQGGHNEQFF
TRBV6-5,TRBJ1-4,once,NA,TGTGCCAGCAGTTACGACAGAGAAAAACTGTTTTTT,CASSYDREKLFF
TRBV28,TRBJ1-2,NA,TRBD1,TGTGCCAGCAGTTTAGAGGACAGGGTAGGCTACACCTTC,CASSLEDRVGYTF
TRBV15,TRBJ2-2,NA,TRBD1,TGTGCCACCAGCAGATCAATGGGACAGGGGGCGGCCGGGGAGCTGTTTTTT,CATSRSMGQGAAGELFF
TRBV19,TRBJ1-1,NA,TRBD1,TGTGCCAGTAGTACTGCGACAGGGGGTCGGGCTGAAGCTTTCTTT,CASSTATGGRAEAFF
TRBV5-4,TRBJ2-1,NA,TRBD1,TGTGCCAGCCCCTCCGACAGGGACTCCTACAATGAGCAGTTCTTC,CASPSDRDSYNEQFF
TRBV14,TRBJ1-1,NA,NA,TGTGCCAGCAGCCCAAACACAGGAGGGGGAGGGCCTGAAGCTTTCTTT,CASSPNTGGGGPEAFF
TRBV5-4,TRBJ2-6,few,NA,TGTGCCAGCAGTGCAGGGTCCAACGTCCTGACTTTC,CASSAGSNVLTF
TRBV6-5,TRBJ1-1,NA,NA,TGTGCCAGCAGTTACAACCCAGCGGGGCAAGCTTTCTTT,CASSYNPAGQAFF
TRBV2,TRBJ2-3,NA,TRBD2,TGTGCCAGCAGTTGGCCGGGGGGAACTAGCACAGATACGCAGTATTTT,CASSWPGGTSTDTQYF
TRBV11-3,TRBJ2-7,NA,NA,TGTGCCAGCAGCCGTCGACAAAGATACGAGCAGTACTTC,CASSRRQRYEQYF
TRBV5-6,TRBJ1-5,NA,NA,TGTGCCAGCAGCTCCTGGCAGGCGCAGCCCCAGCATTTT,CASSSWQAQPQHF
TRBV7-2,TRBJ2-1,once,TRBD2,TGTGCCAGCAGCCAGACTAGCGCCACTTACAATGAGCAGTTCTTC,CASSQTSATYNEQFF
TRBV30,TRBJ1-2,NA,NA,TGTGCCTGGAGTGAACAGGGTTATGGCTACACCTTC,CAWSEQGYGYTF
TRBV6-1,TRBJ1-2,NA,NA,TGTGCCAGCAGTGAATATAGGGGTGGCTACACCTTC,CASSEYRGGYTF
TRBV28,TRBJ1-1,NA,TRBD1,TGTGCCAGCAGTTTACTCGCAGGGGGCGAGCGATTTGAAGCTTTCTTT,CASSLLAGGERFEAFF
TRBV27,TRBJ2-3,NA,TRBD2,TGTGCCAGCAGTGGGACTAGTTTATTCACAGATACGCAGTATTTT,CASSGTSLFTDTQYF
TRBV19,TRBJ1-5,NA,TRBD1,TGTGCCAGTACCAAAATACAGGGGAGCAATCAGCCCCAGCATTTT,CASTKIQGSNQPQHF
TRBV11-2,TRBJ1-4,few,TRBD1,TGTGCCAGCAGCCCAACGGGACAGGGACTAAGGGTTGATGAAAAACTGTTTTTT,CASSPTGQGLRVDEKLFF
TRBV14,TRBJ2-7,NA,TRBD2,TGTGCCAGCAGCCAAGTAGCGGGAGATTGCGAGCAGTACTTC,CASSQVAGDCEQYF
TRBV6-1,TRBJ1-2,few,TRBD1,TGTGCCAGCAGCGAAGGACAGGGTGGCTATGGCTACACCTTC,CASSEGQGGYGYTF
TRBV18,TRBJ2-3,NA,NA,TGTGCCAGCTCACCGTTAGCGGCATTCGGATCCACAGATACGCAGTATTTT,CASSPLAAFGSTDTQYF
TRBV6-1,TRBJ2-3,NA,NA,TGTGCCAGCAGTGAAGTCCTCGCGGCGAGCACAGATACGCAGTATTTT,CASSEVLAASTDTQYF
TRBV28,TRBJ1-2,NA,TRBD1,TGTGCCAGCAGTTTCCGCGGCAGGGGGCTTGGCTATGGCTACACCTTC,CASSFRGRGLGYGYTF
TRBV2,TRBJ2-1,NA,TRBD2,TGTGCCAGCACTAGGACTAGCGGGAGTTGGGAGCAGTTCTTC,CASTRTSGSWEQFF
TRBV19,TRBJ1-2,NA,NA,TGTGCCAGTAGTCAACGAGGGAGGCGGGGCGGCTACACCTTC,CASSQRGRRGGYTF
TRBV10-2,TRBJ1-5,NA,NA,TGCGCCAGCAGTGAGAGGTACGATTCCGGGGGGCACAATCAGCCCCAGCATTTT,CASSERYDSGGHNQPQHF
TRBV2,TRBJ1-2,NA,NA,TGTGCCAGCAGTGAAGCGCCGGGTTCGGGCTACACCTTC,CASSEAPGSGYTF
TRBV27,TRBJ1-5,NA,NA,TGTGCCAGCAGTTCAGGGATTTTCAATCAGCCCCAGCATTTT,CASSSGIFNQPQHF
TRBV12-5,TRBJ1-5,NA,NA,TGTGCTAGTGAGCGGGGAAGACAGCCCCAGCATTTT,CASERGRQPQHF
TRBV19,TRBJ2-1,NA,TRBD1,TGTGCCAGTAGTTCCTCCTGGGACAGCTACAATGAGCAGTTCTTC,CASSSSWDSYNEQFF
TRBV2,TRBJ2-3,NA,TRBD1,TGTGCCAGCAGGAACCGGGACAGAAATTTAGCTAGCACAGATACGCAGTATTTT,CASRNRDRNLASTDTQYF
TRBV19,TRBJ1-5,few,NA,TGTGCCAGTAGTATCAAATTGGGAGGACGTAGCAATCAGCCCCAGCATTTT,CASSIKLGGRSNQPQHF
TRBV11-2,TRBJ2-3,NA,TRBD2,TGTGCCAGCAGCACTATTACCCCCGGGACTAGCAGTAAAGGGGGTACGCAGTATTTT,CASSTITPGTSSKGGTQYF
TRBV7-9,TRBJ2-3,NA,TRBD2,TGTGCCAGCAGCCCCTGGACTAGCGCGGACACAGATACGCAGTATTTT,CASSPWTSADTDTQYF
TRBV3-1/TRBV3-2,TRBJ2-1,NA,TRBD1,TGTGCCAGCAGCCCTCGACAGGGGCGCTACAATGAGCAGTTCTTC,CASSPRQGRYNEQFF
TRBV28,TRBJ1-1,NA,NA,TGTGCCAGCAGTTTACCGCGTTCCATGAACACTGAAGCTTTCTTT,CASSLPRSMNTEAFF
TRBV2,TRBJ1-2,NA,NA,TGTGCCAGCAGTTATAACTATGGCTACACCTTC,CASSYNYGYTF
TRBV6-5,TRBJ2-2,NA,TRBD2,TGTGCCAGCAGCGGGAGAATAGCGGGAGGGGAGCTGTTTTTT,CASSGRIAGGELFF